These 12 T cell receptor beta chains share one sample of origin, sequenced in a study of blood T cells in healthy people across ages (dated by TCRdb to about 2015). Library construction relied on 5' RACE. The second PCR ran for about 6 to 11 cycles and used a J-beta primer mix along with a sample-barcoded 5' primer. TCRdb applied fastp at Q25 and MiXCR to the public reads, then kept only in-frame beta chains. Rows with a matching CDR3 protein are joined into one entry that keeps the most common DNA and genes. This sample is represented by 1.5 million to 2 million distinct CDR3 sequences; around 40% of them were singletons. The top ten clones comprise approximately 22% of the sample. Sample: blood. The receptors were sampled from a human donor in good health.

The V call is TRBV24-1, the J call TRBJ2-5; D is possibly TRBD1 (6 bases). V gave up 4 bases and J gave up 1 base, with 9 bases separating them. CDR1 is KGHDR and CDR2 is SFDVKD in the germline V gene. The CDR3 length is 14 residues. The CDR3 reads CATSDHRAQETQYF. In DNA form, the CDR3 reads TGTGCCACCAGTGACCACAGGGCCCAAGAGACCCAGTACTTC.

Concerning this clonotype: The junction departs from germline at one end; a sequencing error may be responsible. The V and J genes are TRBV7-9 and TRBJ1-1, with a tentative D call TRBD1 (5 bases). The CDR3 runs 14 residues. The germline CDR1 and CDR2 sequences are SEHNR and FQNEAQ (reference sequence). The CDR3 is CASSLAYGTTEAFF. The CDR3 DNA follows: TGTGCCAGCAGCCTAGCCTACGGGACTACTGAAGCTTTCTTT. Based on the CDR3 plus reference TRBV7-9 and TRBJ1-1, the full variable domain is DTGVSQNPRHKITKRGQNVTFRCDPISEHNRLYWYRQTLGQGPEFLTYFQNEAQLEKSRLLSDRFSAERPKGSFSTLEIQRTEQGDSAMYLCASSLAYGTTEAFFGQGTRLTVV.

In this sample, this clonotype turned up a few times. This chain uses TRBV4-3 with TRBJ1-1; D gene ambiguous. The CDR3 runs to 14 residues. Trimming stripped 3 bases from V and 2 bases from J, with 10 bases between. Per germline, CDR1 LGHNA and CDR2 YSLEER. The CDR3 coding sequence is TGCGCCAGCAGCCAGGGCTTCAGAAACACTGAAGCTTTCTTT. Its translation: CASSQGFRNTEAFF.

The chain joins TRBV9 to TRBJ2-4; D unresolved. CDR1 and CDR2 (germline): SGDLS, YYNGEE. This CDR3 has 14 amino acids. V lost 4 bases to trimming and J lost 5 bases, with 13 bases between them. The CDR3, as DNA: TGTGCCAGCAGCATGAGAAGTTCTCAAAACATTCAGTACTTC. Translated, it gives CASSMRSSQNIQYF.

V is TRBV4-3 and J is TRBJ2-1, with D possibly matching TRBD1 (5 bases). Germline assignment: CDR1 LGHNA and CDR2 YSLEER. V lost 3 bases and J lost 9, with 12 bases in between. The CDR3 has 13 residues. The CDR3 coding sequence is TGCGCCAGCAGCCAGTTACAGGCTAGTGAGCAGTTCTTC. Protein: CASSQLQASEQFF.

The table lists this clonotype with many counts. The chain joins TRBV20-1 to TRBJ2-7; TRBD2 matches 7 bases. CDR1 DFQATT and CDR2 SNEGSKA come from the germline V gene (reference sequence). This CDR3 has 15 residues. J lost 1 base, V lost 0 bases, and 6 bases had no gene match. Here the CDR3 DNA reads TGCAGTGCTAGAGATGCGGGGGTATCATCCTACGAGCAGTACTTC. This codes for CSARDAGVSSYEQYF.

The sample holds one count of this clonotype. The CDR3 loop reads CASISKIGRVRETQYF. The CDR3 DNA reads TGTGCCAGCATCTCCAAGATTGGCAGGGTCAGGGAGACCCAGTACTTC. This chain links TRBV4-2 with TRBJ2-5; D might be TRBD1 (5 bases). Trimming left V 7 bases short and J 5 bases short, with 23 bases between. CDR3 size: 16 residues. Germline V gene data show CDR1 as LGHNA and CDR2 as YNFKEQ.

The rearrangement uses TRBV10-3 and TRBJ2-7, with D perhaps matching TRBD1 or TRBD2 (5 bases each). Per the germline V gene, CDR1 is ENHRY and CDR2 is SYGVKD. V was shortened by 2 bases and J by 6 bases, with 14 bases between the two germline ends. CDR3 length: 14 amino acids. The CDR3 DNA follows: TGTGCCATCAGTGAGGGGGACCGTGCCTGCGAGCAGTACTTC. This sequence encodes CAISEGDRACEQYF.

This clonotype was detected ten times or more. The chain joins TRBV5-8 to TRBJ2-7; D perhaps matches TRBD1 (5 bases). V was cut by 4 bases and J by 5 bases, with 16 bases left in between. The germline CDR1 and CDR2 sequences are SGHTS and YDEGEE. The CDR3 runs to 14 residues. In nucleotides, the CDR3 is TGTGCCAGCAGCCCCCAGGGCAGGGTCAACGAGCAGTACTTC. It encodes CASSPQGRVNEQYF.

This chain connects TRBV5-4 to TRBJ2-7, with a possible D match to TRBD1 (6 bases). The V gene's germline CDR1 is SGHNT and CDR2 YYREEE (reference sequence). Trimming removed 0 bases at V and 5 bases at J, with 15 bases between. This CDR3 is built from 15 residues. CDR3: CASSLVGARGDEQYF. The DNA for the CDR3 is TGTGCCAGCAGCTTGGTGGGGGCGCGAGGAGACGAGCAGTACTTC.

In the case of this clonotype: At one boundary the junction diverges from the germline segment, which might be a read error. This chain joins TRBV6-5 and TRBJ1-4; a possible D gene is TRBD1 (5 bases). Germline V gene lookup returns CDR1 MNHEY and CDR2 SVGAGI. There are 15 residues in the CDR3. Written as DNA, the CDR3 is TGTGCCAGCTCGCAAGATCTTCAGGGCAATGACAAACTGTTTTTT. This sequence encodes CASSQDLQGNDKLFF.

V and J are TRBV5-4 and TRBJ1-6; TRBD1 agrees at 9 bases. The junction had 11 bases not matched to a gene; V was cut back by 4 bases and J by 6 bases. The CDR3 is 17 residues long. The germline CDR1 and CDR2 sequences are SGHNT and YYREEE (reference sequence). The CDR3 protein is CASSTPTGGISNSPLHF. The DNA of the CDR3 is TGTGCCAGCAGCACTCCGACAGGGGGAATTTCTAATTCACCCCTCCACTTT.